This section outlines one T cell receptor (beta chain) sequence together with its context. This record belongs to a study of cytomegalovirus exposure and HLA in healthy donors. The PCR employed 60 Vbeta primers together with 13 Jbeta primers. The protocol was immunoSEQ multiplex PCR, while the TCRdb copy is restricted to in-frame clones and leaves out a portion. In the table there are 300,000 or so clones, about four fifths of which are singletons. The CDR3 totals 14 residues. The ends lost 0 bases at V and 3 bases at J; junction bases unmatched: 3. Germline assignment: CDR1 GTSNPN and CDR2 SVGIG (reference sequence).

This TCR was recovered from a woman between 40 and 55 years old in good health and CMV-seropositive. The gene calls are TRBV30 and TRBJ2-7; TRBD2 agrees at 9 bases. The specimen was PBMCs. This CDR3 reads CAWSVGSGSYEQYF. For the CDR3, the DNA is TGTGCCTGGAGTGTAGGTAGCGGGAGCTACGAGCAGTACTTC.